This T cell receptor (beta chain) emerged from a study of T-cell memory formation after mild COVID-19. Regarding the study as a whole: Clones shrinking between day 15 and 85 showed a balanced CD4/CD8 split, and those that grew later tilted toward CD4+.

Using constant-segment primers, 5'RACE produced TCR alpha and TCR beta cDNA libraries carrying sample barcodes and UMIs. TCRdb reprocessed the 5' RACE reads via MiXCR and lists one record per CDR3 protein. The repertoire has over 450,000 distinct CDR3 sequences, about a fifth of them found once; the top ten carry roughly an eighth. This clonotype appeared a few times. Its cognate antigen is unknown. With 5 bases removed from V and 0 bases from J, the gap between germline ends came to 5 bases. The length of the CDR3 is 12 residues. Germline lookup yields CDR1 SQVTM and CDR2 ANQGSEA. This clonotype was sampled from an adult woman who had mild COVID-19 (a few samples of this study predate the infection). Cell type and time point are not known. The sequencing sample was made of PBMCs or a T cell subset sorted from them (not recorded which). The J gene is TRBJ1-3, the V gene TRBV29-1; D uncertain. As DNA, the CDR3 is TGCAGCGTTTTAGTCTCTGGAAACACCATATATTTT. It specifies CSVLVSGNTIYF.